One sample yielded the 2 T cell receptor beta chains listed below, sequenced in a study of T cell clones after liver transplantation. TCRdb's table, derived via immunoSEQ multiplex PCR, lists solely in-frame clones and lacks some. The repertoire holds under 130,000 clones, with approximately 79% as singletons. Sequencing was performed on CD4+ T cells from blood, taken roughly 50 months after liver transplant. All receptors come from a human patient who received a liver transplant. T cells may partly derive from the graft donor.

The chain joins TRBV14 to TRBJ2-2, with D perhaps being TRBD1 or TRBD2 (5 bases each). Germline CDR1 is SGHDN and CDR2 is FVKESK. This CDR3 has 16 residues. Trimming took off 8 bases at V and 0 bases at J, with 16 bases between the two ends. CDR3: CASATRGGANTGELFF. The CDR3 DNA follows: TGTGCCAGCGCTACCCGTGGGGGAGCGAACACCGGGGAGCTGTTTTTT.

This chain connects TRBV28 to TRBJ1-5; D possibly corresponds to TRBD1 (5 bases). Germline loops: CDR1 MDHEN, CDR2 SYDVKM. This CDR3 comprises 14 residues. Trimming left V 10 bases short and J 4 bases short, with 17 bases between. The chain's CDR3 is CAIAGEVWNQPQHF. The CDR3 DNA follows: TGTGCCATCGCGGGGGAGGTTTGGAATCAGCCCCAGCATTTT.